This T cell receptor (beta chain) stems from a study of regulatory T cells in long-lasting Graves disease. Time point defined: newly diagnosed GD, antithyroid drugs for less than 3 months. TCR sequences were obtained from RNA taken from PBMCs. The collection involved drawing roughly 9.1 milliliters of peripheral blood into EDTA tubes. Through Arm-PCR of CDR3 regions and iRepertoire HTBI primers, TCR beta libraries were built. TCRdb processed the multiplex PCR reads anew with MiXCR; each CDR3 protein has one entry. The sample yields some 560,000 distinct CDR3 sequences, around 16% seen once. Study results and limitations: Among samples with persistent disease, TRBV28, TRBJ1-2 and TRBJ2-5 were favored.

This clonotype showed up many times. Its specificity is unknown. Germline V lookup: CDR1 SNHLY, CDR2 FYNNEI. CDR3 length equals 12 residues. Trimming removed 5 bases at V and 4 bases at J, with 9 bases between. These data are also associated with another study on T cells in Graves' hyperthyroidism and ophthalmopathy.

V gene TRBV2 combines with J gene TRBJ2-7; no reliable D call. This sequence originates from a woman aged 35 to 59 with Graves disease. The input for sequencing was peripheral blood mononuclear cells (PBMCs), taken at new diagnosis, from a patient treated with antithyroid drugs. CDR3 sequence reads: CASSYVNYEQYF. DNA of the CDR3: TGTGCCAGCAGTTATGTGAATTACGAGCAGTACTTC.